This TCR beta chain was sequenced for a study of T-cell reconstitution after alpha-beta-depleted transplantation in children. This clonotype came up a few times. Molecular barcoding with unique molecular identifiers was used for the TCRbeta library. TCRdb processed the PCR reads anew with MiXCR; each CDR3 protein has one entry. The sample shows almost 500,000 distinct CDR3 sequences, about 12% of them seen only once. There are 12 residues in the CDR3. Trimming stripped 4 bases from V and 3 bases from J, with 7 bases between. Germline CDR1 and CDR2: ENHRY and SYGVKD. The TCR sequence derives from a human donor who donated a stem cell graft to a child with combined immunodeficiency. The specimen comprised PBMCs from the stem cell graft donor, sampled from the stem cell graft. The chain uses TRBV10-3 and TRBJ2-7; D unresolved. The DNA for the CDR3 is TGTGCCATCAGTGGCGTCAACTACGAGCAGTACTTC. Amino acid sequence: CAISGVNYEQYF.